The T cell receptor (beta chain) under discussion was sequenced for a study of STAT5B mutations in CD4+ large granular lymphocyte leukemia. Study results and limitations: TRBV06-family usage was enriched in top patient clones (8/27) versus controls (2/35). No patients shared main leukemic clonotypes, though less than 30% appeared at low frequency elsewhere.

Original processing methods: The detection floor for productive clonotype frequency was 2.59 x 10-5. Profiling relied on immunoSEQ multiplex PCR, and the TCRdb table lists in-frame clones only, not all of them. D and trimming come from the DNA, and the V and J calls and clone size come from that table. Here the sample spans under 35,000 clones, 70% to 75% being singletons. CDR3 length: 17 amino acids. Germline loops: CDR1 SGDLS, CDR2 YYNGEE. The ends were cut back, 0 bases at V and 1 base at J, with 13 bases in the middle. Details on this clone: What it binds is unknown.

The sequenced material came from CD4+ T cells from blood buffy coats. This clonotype was obtained from a human donor in good health. The chain uses TRBV9 and TRBJ2-2, with D unclear. DNA for the CDR3: TGTGCCAGCAGCGTAGGGGTTAGTCTTGGGAACACCGGGGAGCTGTTTTTT. This translates into CASSVGVSLGNTGELFF.